This T cell receptor beta chain was recovered during a study of CD8 T cells in ankylosing spondylitis. TCRdb re-derived calls from the 5' RACE reads in MiXCR, one entry per CDR3 protein. The sample carries some 840,000 distinct CDR3 sequences, about 12% recorded once. Study outcomes and limitations: What seemed typical of ankylosing spondylitis blood was a TCR beta motif built from fewer than ten highly homologous variants.

In the case of this clonotype: The antigen is undetermined.

Sequenced input: blood, either unsorted or a sorted T cell fraction (not recorded which). The sequence was collected from a male donor with ankylosing spondylitis.

CDR3 residues: CASSLQGREAGELFF. The CDR3 DNA reads TGTGCCAGCAGCTTACAAGGCAGGGAGGCCGGGGAGCTGTTTTTT. V and J are TRBV7-9 and TRBJ2-2, with D possibly being TRBD2 (6 bases). This CDR3 is built from 15 residues. Trimming shortened V by 2 bases and J by 6 bases, and 13 bases separated the two germline ends. Germline lookup yields CDR1 SEHNR and CDR2 FQNEAQ (reference sequence).